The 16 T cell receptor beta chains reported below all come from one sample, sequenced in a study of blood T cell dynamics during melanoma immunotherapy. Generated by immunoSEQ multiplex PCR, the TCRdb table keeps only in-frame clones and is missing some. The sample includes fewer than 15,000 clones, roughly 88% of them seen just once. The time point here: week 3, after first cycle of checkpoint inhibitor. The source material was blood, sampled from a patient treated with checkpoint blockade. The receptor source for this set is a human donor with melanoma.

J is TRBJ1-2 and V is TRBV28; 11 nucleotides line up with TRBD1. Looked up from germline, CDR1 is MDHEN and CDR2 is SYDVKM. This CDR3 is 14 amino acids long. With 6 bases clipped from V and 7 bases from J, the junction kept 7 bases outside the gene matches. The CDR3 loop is CASRPGTGGSGYTF. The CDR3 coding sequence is TGTGCCAGCAGGCCCGGGACAGGGGGATCTGGCTACACCTTC.

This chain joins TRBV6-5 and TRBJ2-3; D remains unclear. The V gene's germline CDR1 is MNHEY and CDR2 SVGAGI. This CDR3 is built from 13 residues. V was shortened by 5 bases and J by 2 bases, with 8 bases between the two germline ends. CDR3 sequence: CASSRSFTDTQYF. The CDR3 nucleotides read TGTGCCAGCAGTAGGAGTTTCACAGATACGCAGTATTTT.

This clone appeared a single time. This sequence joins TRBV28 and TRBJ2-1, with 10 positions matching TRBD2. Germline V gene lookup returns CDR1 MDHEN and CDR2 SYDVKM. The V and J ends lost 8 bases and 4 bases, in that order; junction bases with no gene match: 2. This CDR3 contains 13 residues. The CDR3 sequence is CASGSGRYNEQFF. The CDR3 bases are TGTGCCAGCGGTAGCGGGAGGTACAATGAGCAGTTCTTC.

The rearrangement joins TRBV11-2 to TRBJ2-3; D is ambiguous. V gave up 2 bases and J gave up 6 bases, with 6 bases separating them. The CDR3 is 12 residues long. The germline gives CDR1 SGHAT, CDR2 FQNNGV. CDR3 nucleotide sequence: TGTGCCAGCAGCTTAAATGGCGATACGCAGTATTTT. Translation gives CASSLNGDTQYF.

The CDR3 sequence is CASSVEWRGLAGAGGELFF. In DNA form, the CDR3 reads TGTGCCAGCAGCGTAGAATGGAGGGGTCTAGCGGGAGCCGGCGGGGAGCTGTTTTTT. The chain uses TRBV9 and TRBJ2-2; 10 nucleotides agree with TRBD2. CDR3 length: 19 residues. With 0 bases clipped from V and 7 bases from J, the junction kept 15 bases outside the gene matches. Germline loops: CDR1 SGDLS, CDR2 YYNGEE.

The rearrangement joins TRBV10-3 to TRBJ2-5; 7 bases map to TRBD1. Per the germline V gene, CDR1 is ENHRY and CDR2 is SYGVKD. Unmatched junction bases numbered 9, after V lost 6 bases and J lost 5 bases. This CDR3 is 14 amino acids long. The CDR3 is CAISPDRVGETQYF. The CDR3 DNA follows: TGTGCCATCAGCCCTGACAGGGTGGGGGAGACCCAGTACTTC.

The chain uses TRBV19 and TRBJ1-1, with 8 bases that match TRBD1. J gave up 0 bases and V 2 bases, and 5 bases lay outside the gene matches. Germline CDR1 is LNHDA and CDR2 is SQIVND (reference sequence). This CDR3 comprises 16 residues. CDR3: CASSILRTGMNTEAFF. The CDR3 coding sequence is TGTGCCAGTAGTATACTAAGGACAGGGATGAACACTGAAGCTTTCTTT.

CDR3 coding DNA: TGTGCCAGTAGTCCTCGGGGGCAGAGGAACACTGAAGCTTTCTTT. Its translation: CASSPRGQRNTEAFF. The chain has TRBV19 and TRBJ1-1; TRBD1 might be the D (6 bases). In germline, CDR1 is LNHDA, CDR2 SQIVND (reference sequence). Between the trimmed V and J ends, which lost 5 bases and 1 base, there was a span of 14 bases. The CDR3 has 15 residues.

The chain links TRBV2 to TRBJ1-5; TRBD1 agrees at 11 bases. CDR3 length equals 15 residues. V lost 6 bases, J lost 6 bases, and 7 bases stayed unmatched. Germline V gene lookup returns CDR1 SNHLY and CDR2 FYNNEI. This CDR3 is CASREGQGDGQPQHF. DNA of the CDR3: TGTGCCAGCAGGGAGGGACAGGGGGACGGTCAGCCCCAGCATTTT.

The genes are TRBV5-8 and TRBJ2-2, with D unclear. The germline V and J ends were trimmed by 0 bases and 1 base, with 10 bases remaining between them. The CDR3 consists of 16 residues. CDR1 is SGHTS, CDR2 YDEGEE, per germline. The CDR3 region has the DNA TGTGCCAGCAGCTTGGACAGACTCGAGAACACCGGGGAGCTGTTTTTT. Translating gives CASSLDRLENTGELFF.

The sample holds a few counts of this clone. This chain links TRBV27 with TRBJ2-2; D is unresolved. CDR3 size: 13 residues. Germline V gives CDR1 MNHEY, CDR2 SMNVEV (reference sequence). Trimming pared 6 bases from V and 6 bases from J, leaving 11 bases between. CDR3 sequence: CASRRATAGELFF. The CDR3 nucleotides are TGTGCCAGCAGAAGGGCGACGGCCGGGGAGCTGTTTTTT.

The CDR3 reads CASSLGDRDTGELFF. For the CDR3, the DNA is TGTGCCAGCAGCTTAGGGGACAGGGACACCGGGGAGCTGTTTTTT. The V and J genes are TRBV7-9 and TRBJ2-2, with 9 bases fitting TRBD1. With 1 base clipped from V and 3 bases from J, the junction kept 0 bases outside the gene matches. This CDR3 comprises 15 residues. Germline assignment: CDR1 SEHNR and CDR2 FQNEAQ (reference sequence).

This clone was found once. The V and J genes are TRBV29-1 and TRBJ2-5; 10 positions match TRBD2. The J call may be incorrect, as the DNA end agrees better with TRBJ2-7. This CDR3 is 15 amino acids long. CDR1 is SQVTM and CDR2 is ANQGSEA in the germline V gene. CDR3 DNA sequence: TGCAGCGTTGAAGACCAGTCTAGCGGGAGCTACGAGCAGTACTTC. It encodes CSVEDQSSGSYEQYF.

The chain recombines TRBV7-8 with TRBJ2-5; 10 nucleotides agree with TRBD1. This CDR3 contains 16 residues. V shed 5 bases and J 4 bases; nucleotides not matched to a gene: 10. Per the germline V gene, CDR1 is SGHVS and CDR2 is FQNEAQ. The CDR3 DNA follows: TGTGCCAGCAGCCTAAGAACGGGACAGGGGCGAGAGACCCAGTACTTC. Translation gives CASSLRTGQGRETQYF.

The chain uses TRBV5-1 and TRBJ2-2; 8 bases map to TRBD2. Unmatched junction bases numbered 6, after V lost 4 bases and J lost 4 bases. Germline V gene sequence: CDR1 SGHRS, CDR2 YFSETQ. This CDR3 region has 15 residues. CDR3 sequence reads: CASSSGSGVTGELFF. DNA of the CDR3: TGCGCCAGCAGCAGCGGGAGTGGGGTCACCGGGGAGCTGTTTTTT.

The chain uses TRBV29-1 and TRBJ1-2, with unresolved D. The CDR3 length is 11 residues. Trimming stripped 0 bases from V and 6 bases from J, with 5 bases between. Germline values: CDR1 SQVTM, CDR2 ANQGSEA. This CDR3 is CSVEDYDGYTF. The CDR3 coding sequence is TGCAGCGTTGAAGATTACGATGGCTACACCTTC.